The rows below give T cell receptor beta chains drawn from one sample of a study of cytomegalovirus exposure and HLA in healthy donors. The data were produced by immunoSEQ multiplex PCR, yet TCRdb's version contains in-frame clones alone and is incomplete. Of 110,000 to 150,000 clones in the sample, around two thirds were seen once. The specimen sequenced was PBMCs. The receptors originated from a woman aged 55-70 years in good health and CMV-seropositive. Both conserved end residues are part of each CDR3. The D gene is left open where the match is weak. Clone size is shown for a subset of rows, as once, few, many or a class of expanded clone.

d_gene,v_gene,j_gene,abundance,CDR3nt,CDR3aa
TRBD1,TRBV28,TRBJ1-5,.,TGTGCCAGCATTTCAACACAGGGGCGAGGTCAGCCCCAGCATTTT,CASISTQGRGQPQHF
.,TRBV9,TRBJ2-1,.,TGTGCCAGCAGCCCCCAGGACCCGAGACAGTACAATGAGCAGTTCTTC,CASSPQDPRQYNEQFF
.,TRBV6-5,TRBJ2-2,.,TGTGCCAGCGTGGGGCCGAACACCGGGGAGCTGTTTTTT,CASVGPNTGELFF
.,TRBV5-1,TRBJ2-6,few,TGCGCCAGCAGCATGACAACCTCTGGGGCCAACGTCCTGACTTTC,CASSMTTSGANVLTF
TRBD1,TRBV15,TRBJ2-7,.,TGTGCCACCAGCAGAGATTTCTCCCTGGGGGACAGAAACCTCGAGCAGTACTTC,CATSRDFSLGDRNLEQYF
TRBD1,TRBV30,TRBJ1-5,.,TGTGCCTGGGGAGATGGACAGGTTCATCAGCCCCAGCATTTT,CAWGDGQVHQPQHF
TRBD2,TRBV2,TRBJ2-3,.,TGTGCCAGCAGTGAACTAGCGGGAGGCCTCACAGATACGCAGTATTTT,CASSELAGGLTDTQYF
TRBD1,TRBV19,TRBJ2-5,.,TGTGCCAGTAGACGGACAGGGGAAGGCAAGACCCAGTACTTC,CASRRTGEGKTQYF
.,TRBV30,TRBJ1-2,few,TGTGCCTGGAGTGGGGCAGATTGGGGCTACACCTTC,CAWSGADWGYTF
.,TRBV7-3,TRBJ2-1,.,TGTGCCAGCAGCCCCGGCGAGCGCTACAATGAGCAGTTCTTC,CASSPGERYNEQFF
TRBD1,TRBV15,TRBJ1-5,once,TGTGCCACCAGCAGGGACCCCGAGGGGGCAAGCAATCAGCCCCAGCATTTT,CATSRDPEGASNQPQHF
TRBD2,TRBV2,TRBJ2-5,.,TGTGCCAGCAGGACGGCGGGAGGTGGGACCCAGTACTTC,CASRTAGGGTQYF
TRBD1,TRBV14,TRBJ1-4,.,TGTGCCAGCAGCCGTCAGAGGACAGGGGCGGATGAAAAACTGTTTTTT,CASSRQRTGADEKLFF
.,TRBV15,TRBJ2-1,.,TGTGCCACCAGCAGAGGAGGGATGGGGTACAATGAGCAGTTCTTC,CATSRGGMGYNEQFF
TRBD2,TRBV5-1,TRBJ2-2,.,TGCGCCAGCAGCTTGGCCGGGGAGGGCTACACCGGGGAGCTGTTTTTT,CASSLAGEGYTGELFF
.,TRBV5-5,TRBJ2-1,few,TGTGCCAGCAGCTATGATAGTTCAAGACGGGGAGAGCAGTTCTTC,CASSYDSSRRGEQFF
.,TRBV9,TRBJ1-4,.,TGTGCCAGCAGCCCTCAAATGGACATTGCCCGAAAACTGTTTTTT,CASSPQMDIARKLFF
TRBD1,TRBV6-1,TRBJ1-5,few,TGTGCCAGCAGTCTTGACAGGGGGCTCAATCAGCCCCAGCATTTT,CASSLDRGLNQPQHF
.,TRBV9,TRBJ1-1,few,TGTGCCAGCAGCGTAGGAGGGGGACGAGAAGCTTTCTTT,CASSVGGGREAFF
TRBD2,TRBV18,TRBJ2-1,few,TGTGCCAGCTCACCAATGCTAGCGGGACACTACAATGAGCAGTTCTTC,CASSPMLAGHYNEQFF
.,TRBV19,TRBJ1-5,.,TGTGCCAGTAGCACAGGGTCGGGCCAGCCCCAGCATTTT,CASSTGSGQPQHF
.,TRBV5-1,TRBJ2-1,.,TGCGCCAGCAGCCCTAGTCTAGGTACCTCAAATGAGCAGTTCTTC,CASSPSLGTSNEQFF
.,TRBV6-6,TRBJ2-7,.,TGTGCCAGCAGTCGTACCCTCGGACAGATTTTCTACGAGCAGTACTTC,CASSRTLGQIFYEQYF
TRBD1,TRBV5-1,TRBJ1-1,.,TGCGCCAGCAGCCCGACAGGGAGCACTGAAGCTTTCTTT,CASSPTGSTEAFF
TRBD2,TRBV5-6,TRBJ2-2,few,TGTGCCAGCAGCCCCCCCGGACTAGCGGGAGATCACGGGGAGCTGTTTTTT,CASSPPGLAGDHGELFF